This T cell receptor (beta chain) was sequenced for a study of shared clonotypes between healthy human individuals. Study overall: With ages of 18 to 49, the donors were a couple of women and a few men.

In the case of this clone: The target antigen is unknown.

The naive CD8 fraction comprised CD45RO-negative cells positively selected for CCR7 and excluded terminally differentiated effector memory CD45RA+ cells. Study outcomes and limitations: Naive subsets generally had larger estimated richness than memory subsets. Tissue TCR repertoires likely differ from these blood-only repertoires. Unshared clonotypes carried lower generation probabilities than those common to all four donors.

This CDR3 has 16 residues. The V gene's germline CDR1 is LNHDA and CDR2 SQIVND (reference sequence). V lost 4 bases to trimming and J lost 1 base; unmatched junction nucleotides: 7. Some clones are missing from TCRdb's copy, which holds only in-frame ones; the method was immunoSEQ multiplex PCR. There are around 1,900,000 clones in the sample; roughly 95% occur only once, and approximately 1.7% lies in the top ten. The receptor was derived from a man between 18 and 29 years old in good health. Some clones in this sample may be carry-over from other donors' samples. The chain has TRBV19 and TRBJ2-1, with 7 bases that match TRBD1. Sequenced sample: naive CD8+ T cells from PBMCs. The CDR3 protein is CASSKAQGVSYNEQFF. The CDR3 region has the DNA TGTGCCAGTAGTAAGGCTCAGGGGGTGTCCTACAATGAGCAGTTCTTC.